Shown below are 13 T cell receptor beta chains from a single sample sequenced in a study of lymphopenia after photon versus proton radiotherapy. The method was immunoSEQ multiplex PCR; TCRdb's version includes in-frame clones alone and lacks a portion of them. This sample carries some 76,000 clones, under 95% of them seen once, and the ten largest clones take 2.2%. The sequencing here drew on peripheral blood, taken from a patient treated with photon-based radiotherapy. The receptors come from a middle-aged woman with cholangiocarcinoma.

J is TRBJ2-4 and V is TRBV7-8, with a possible D match to TRBD2 (6 bases). Germline V gene lookup returns CDR1 SGHVS and CDR2 FQNEAQ. The CDR3 runs to 15 residues. V shed 5 bases and J shed 5 bases, with 16 bases lying between them. The CDR3 is CASSDGGTSQNIQYF. As DNA, the CDR3 is TGTGCCAGCAGCGATGGGGGGACGTCCCAAAACATTCAGTACTTC. The full variable domain, rest sourced from reference TRBV7-8 and TRBJ2-4, is GAGVSQSPRYKVAKRGQDVALRCDPISGHVSLFWYQQALGQGPEFLTYFQNEAQLDKSGLPSDRFFAERPEGSVSTLKIQRTQQEDSAVYLCASSDGGTSQNIQYFGAGTRLSVL.

The DNA of the CDR3 is TGTGCCAGCAGCTTAGCGGCGAGGGGGCTGGATGAGCAGTTCTTC. It translates to CASSLAARGLDEQFF. The rearrangement uses TRBV7-2 and TRBJ2-1, with 7 positions matching TRBD1. Germline-derived CDR1 and CDR2 are SGHTA and FQGNSA. The J segment lost 8 bases and the V segment lost 0 bases, leaving 7 bases of the junction unmatched. This CDR3 has 15 residues. Together with reference TRBV7-2 and TRBJ2-1, the CDR3 gives the full variable domain: GAGVSQSPSNKVTEKGKDVELRCDPISGHTALYWYRQSLGQGLEFLIYFQGNSAPDKSGLPSDRFSAERTGGSVSTLTIQRTQQEDSAVYLCASSLAARGLDEQFFGPGTRLTVL.

CDR3 protein: CASSYSQGFNEQYF. Written as DNA, the CDR3 is TGTGCCAGCAGTTACTCGCAGGGTTTCAACGAGCAGTACTTC. The chain combines TRBV6-5 with TRBJ2-7; D is possibly TRBD1 (5 bases). Between the trimmed V and J ends, which lost 0 bases and 5 bases, there was a span of 11 bases. Germline V gene data show CDR1 as MNHEY and CDR2 as SVGAGI. The CDR3 is 14 residues long.

The V call is TRBV4-1, the J call TRBJ2-1, with 7 nucleotides matching TRBD2. CDR1 is MGHRA and CDR2 is YSYEKL in the germline V gene. V trimming: 2 bases; J trimming: 14 bases; junction bases outside the gene matches: 9. This CDR3 contains 13 residues. CDR3 sequence: CASSQFWREREFF. CDR3 sequence (DNA): TGCGCCAGCAGCCAATTTTGGCGGGAGAGGGAGTTCTTC.

The chain is built from TRBV7-2 and TRBJ2-1, with 10 bases matching TRBD2. Unmatched junction bases numbered 14, after V lost 5 bases and J lost 1 base. This CDR3 contains 19 residues. From germline, CDR1 is SGHTA and CDR2 FQGNSA. CDR3 bases: TGTGCCAGCAGCCCCCGACGGTCTAGCGGGAGACGGTCCTACAATGAGCAGTTCTTC. It specifies CASSPRRSSGRRSYNEQFF.

This chain uses TRBV4-3 with TRBJ2-7, with D perhaps matching TRBD1 (5 bases). Per the germline V gene, CDR1 is LGHNA and CDR2 is YSLEER. V shed 3 bases and J shed 3 bases, with 9 bases lying between them. The CDR3 length is 13 residues. The CDR3 protein is CASSQTVVYEQYF. CDR3 in DNA: TGCGCCAGCAGCCAGACAGTGGTCTACGAGCAGTACTTC.

This chain joins TRBV5-5 and TRBJ1-4; tentatively, D is TRBD1 (5 bases). This CDR3 has 15 amino acids. V was trimmed by 1 base and J by 8 bases, leaving 15 bases between them. Germline V gene sequence: CDR1 SGHKS, CDR2 YYEKEE (reference sequence). The CDR3 here is CASSLRGRREEKLFF. The CDR3 region has the DNA TGTGCCAGCAGCTTGAGGGGACGGAGGGAAGAAAAACTGTTTTTT. Full variable domain (remainder filled in from reference TRBV5-5 and TRBJ1-4): DAGVTQSPTHLIKTRGQQVTLRCSPISGHKSVSWYQQVLGQGPQFIFQYYEKEERGRGNFPDRFSARQFPNYSSELNVNALLLGDSALYLCASSLRGRREEKLFFGSGTQLSVL.

This chain connects TRBV2 to TRBJ2-1; possible D gene TRBD1, 8 bases. Germline V CDR1 and CDR2: SNHLY, FYNNEI. V dropped 4 bases and J dropped 8 bases, with 15 bases sitting between them. The CDR3 contains 14 residues. DNA for the CDR3: TGTGCCAGCAGTGCCCACAGGGGGGGGGATGAGCAGTTCTTC. It is translated as CASSAHRGGDEQFF.

The chain joins TRBV4-3 to TRBJ2-2, with D maybe TRBD2 (6 bases). The CDR3 is made up of 18 amino acids. Germline assignment: CDR1 LGHNA and CDR2 YSLEER. V was trimmed by 4 bases and J by 5 bases, leaving 23 bases between them. The CDR3 nucleotides are TGCGCCAGCAGCCTAGCCTTTGGAGCGGGCGAGGTAACCGGGGAGCTGTTTTTT. This encodes CASSLAFGAGEVTGELFF.

The chain has TRBV27 and TRBJ1-2; 7 positions agree with TRBD1. The CDR3 spans 14 residues. Trimming cost V 6 bases and J 5 bases; bases outside gene matches: 9. The germline V gene encodes CDR1 MNHEY and CDR2 SMNVEV (reference sequence). The DNA of the CDR3 is TGTGCCAGCAGACCCGACAGGGTAGGATATGGCTACACCTTC. Translation: CASRPDRVGYGYTF.

The chain combines TRBV6-1 with TRBJ1-4; TRBD1 is a possible D gene (6 bases). Trimming took off 1 base at V and 11 bases at J, with 14 bases between the two ends. This CDR3 spans 14 amino acids. Germline V gene data show CDR1 as MNHNS and CDR2 as SASEGT. The CDR3 nucleotides are TGTGCCAGCAGTGAAGAAGGGACAATTAGCAAACTGTTTTTT. This gives the protein CASSEEGTISKLFF.

The chain employs TRBV9 and TRBJ1-2, with 11 positions matching TRBD1. This CDR3 contains 14 residues. Per germline, CDR1 SGDLS and CDR2 YYNGEE. Trimming cost V 2 bases and J 4 bases; bases outside gene matches: 1. In DNA, the CDR3 is TGTGCCAGCAGCGTCGGACAGGGGGCCTATGGCTACACCTTC. It codes for CASSVGQGAYGYTF.

The chain uses TRBV7-3 and TRBJ1-1; D is uncertain. Trimming shortened V by 1 base and J by 6 bases, and 6 bases separated the two germline ends. The CDR3 has 12 amino acids. The germline CDR1 and CDR2 sequences are SGHTA and FQGTGA. The CDR3: CASSLSGAEAFF. The CDR3 DNA is TGTGCCAGCAGCTTAAGTGGTGCTGAAGCTTTCTTT.